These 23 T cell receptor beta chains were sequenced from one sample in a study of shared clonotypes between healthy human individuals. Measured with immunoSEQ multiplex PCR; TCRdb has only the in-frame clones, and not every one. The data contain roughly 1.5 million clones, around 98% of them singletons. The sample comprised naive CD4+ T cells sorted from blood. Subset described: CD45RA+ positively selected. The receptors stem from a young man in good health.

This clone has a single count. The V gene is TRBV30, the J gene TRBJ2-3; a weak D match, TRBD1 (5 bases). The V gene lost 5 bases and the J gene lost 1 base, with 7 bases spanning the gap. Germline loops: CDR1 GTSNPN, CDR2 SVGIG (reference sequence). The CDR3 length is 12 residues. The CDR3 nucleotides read TGTGCCTGGGGACAACGCACAGATACGCAGTATTTT. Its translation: CAWGQRTDTQYF. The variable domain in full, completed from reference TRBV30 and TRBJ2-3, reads SQTIHQWPATLVQPVGSPLSLECTVEGTSNPNLYWYRQAAGRGLQLLFYSVGIGQISSEVPQNLSASRPQDRQFILSSKKLLLSDSGFYLCAWGQRTDTQYFGPGTRLTVL.

The CDR3 DNA is TGTGCCAGCAACCGTGGGGGCGAGCAGTACTTC. Protein product: CASNRGGEQYF. The J gene is TRBJ2-7, the V gene TRBV25-1, with D perhaps matching TRBD1 or TRBD2 (5 bases each). The CDR3 contains 11 residues. The germline CDR1 and CDR2 sequences are MGHDK and SYGVNS. V lost 7 bases and J lost 6, with 10 bases in between.

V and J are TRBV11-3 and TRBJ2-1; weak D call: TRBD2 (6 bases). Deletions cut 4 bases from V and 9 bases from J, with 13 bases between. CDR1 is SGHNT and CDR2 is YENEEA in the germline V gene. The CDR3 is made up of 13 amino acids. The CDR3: CASSSTSNSEQFF. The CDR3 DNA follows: TGTGCCAGCAGCTCAACTAGCAATAGTGAGCAGTTCTTC.

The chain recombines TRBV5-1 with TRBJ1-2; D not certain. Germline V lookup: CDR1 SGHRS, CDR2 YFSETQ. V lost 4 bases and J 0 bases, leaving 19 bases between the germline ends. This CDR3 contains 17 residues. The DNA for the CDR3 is TGCGCCAGCAGCCCGGAAGGTAGTGCGGGAGCTAACTATGGCTACACCTTC. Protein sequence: CASSPEGSAGANYGYTF.

CDR3 sequence (DNA): TGCGCCAGCAGCCAACTGGGACTAGCGGAAAATGAGCAGTTCTTC. As protein: CASSQLGLAENEQFF. This chain joins TRBV4-1 and TRBJ2-1; 11 bases fit TRBD2. V shed 2 bases, J shed 7 bases, and the junction held 4 bases outside the gene matches. Germline-derived CDR1 and CDR2 are MGHRA and YSYEKL. The CDR3 spans 15 residues.

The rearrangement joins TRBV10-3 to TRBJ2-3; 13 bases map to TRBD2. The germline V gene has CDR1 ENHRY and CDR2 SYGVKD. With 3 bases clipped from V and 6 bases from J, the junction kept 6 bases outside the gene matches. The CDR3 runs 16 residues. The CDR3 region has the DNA TGTGCCATCAGTGACAGGACTAGCGGGAGTTTGGATACGCAGTATTTT. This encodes CAISDRTSGSLDTQYF.

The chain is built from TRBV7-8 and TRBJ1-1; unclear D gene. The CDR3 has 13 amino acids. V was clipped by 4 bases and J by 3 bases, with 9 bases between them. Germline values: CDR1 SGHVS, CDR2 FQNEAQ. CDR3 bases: TGTGCCAGCAGCTCCCGGACTTACACTGAAGCTTTCTTT. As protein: CASSSRTYTEAFF.

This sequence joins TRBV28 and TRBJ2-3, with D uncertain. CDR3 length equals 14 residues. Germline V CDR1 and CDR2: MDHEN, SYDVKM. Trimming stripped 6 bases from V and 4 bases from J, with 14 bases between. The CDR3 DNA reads TGTGCCAGCAGCCCGTATGGGCACCCAGATACGCAGTATTTT. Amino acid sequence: CASSPYGHPDTQYF.

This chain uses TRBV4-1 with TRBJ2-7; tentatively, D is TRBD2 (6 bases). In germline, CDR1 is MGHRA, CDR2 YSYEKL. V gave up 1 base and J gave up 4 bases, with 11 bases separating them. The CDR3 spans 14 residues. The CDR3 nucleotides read TGCGCCAGCAGCCAAGGGGACTCTCTTTACGAGCAGTACTTC. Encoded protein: CASSQGDSLYEQYF.

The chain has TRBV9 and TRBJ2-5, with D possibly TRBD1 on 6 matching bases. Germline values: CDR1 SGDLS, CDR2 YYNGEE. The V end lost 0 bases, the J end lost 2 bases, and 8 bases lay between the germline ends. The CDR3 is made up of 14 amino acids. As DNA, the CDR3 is TGTGCCAGCAGCGTAGCCGACAGGCAAGAGACCCAGTACTTC. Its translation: CASSVADRQETQYF.

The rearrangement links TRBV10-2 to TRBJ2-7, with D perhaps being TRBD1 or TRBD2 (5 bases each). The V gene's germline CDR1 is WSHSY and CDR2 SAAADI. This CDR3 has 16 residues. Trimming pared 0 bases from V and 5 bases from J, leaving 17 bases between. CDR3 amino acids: CASSESTGAANHEQYF. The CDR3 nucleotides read TGCGCCAGCAGTGAGTCAACCGGGGCTGCTAACCACGAGCAGTACTTC.

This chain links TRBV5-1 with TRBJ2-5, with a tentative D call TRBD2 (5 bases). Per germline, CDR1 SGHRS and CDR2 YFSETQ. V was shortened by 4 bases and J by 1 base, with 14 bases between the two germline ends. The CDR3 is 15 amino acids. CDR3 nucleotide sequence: TGCGCCAGCAGCAAGGACTTAGCCCCCCAAGAGACCCAGTACTTC. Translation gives CASSKDLAPQETQYF.

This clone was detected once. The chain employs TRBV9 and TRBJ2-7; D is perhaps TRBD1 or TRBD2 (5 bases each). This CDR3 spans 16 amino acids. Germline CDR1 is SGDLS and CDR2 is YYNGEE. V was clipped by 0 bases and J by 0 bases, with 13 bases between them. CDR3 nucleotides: TGTGCCAGCAGCGTAGCTGGGACCGCAAGCTCCTACGAGCAGTACTTC. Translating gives CASSVAGTASSYEQYF.

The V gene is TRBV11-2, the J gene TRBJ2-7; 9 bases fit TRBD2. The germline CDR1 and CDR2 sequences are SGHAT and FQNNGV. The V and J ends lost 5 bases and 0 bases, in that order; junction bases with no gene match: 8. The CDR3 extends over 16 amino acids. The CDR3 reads CASSRPRSGSSYEQYF. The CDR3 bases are TGTGCCAGCAGCCGGCCGCGTAGCGGGAGCTCCTACGAGCAGTACTTC.

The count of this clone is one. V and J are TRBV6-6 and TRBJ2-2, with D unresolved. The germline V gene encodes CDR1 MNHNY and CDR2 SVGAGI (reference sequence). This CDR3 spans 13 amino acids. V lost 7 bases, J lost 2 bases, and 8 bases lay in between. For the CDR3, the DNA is TGTGCCAGCACCGAGGCAAACACCGGGGAGCTGTTTTTT. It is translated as CASTEANTGELFF.

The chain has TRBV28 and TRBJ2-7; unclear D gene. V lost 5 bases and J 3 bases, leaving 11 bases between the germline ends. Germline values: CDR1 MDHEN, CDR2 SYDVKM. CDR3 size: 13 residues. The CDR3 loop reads CASSLQKNYEQYF. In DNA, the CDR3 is TGTGCCAGCAGTCTCCAGAAAAACTACGAGCAGTACTTC. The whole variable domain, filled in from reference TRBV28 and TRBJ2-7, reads DVKVTQSSRYLVKRTGEKVFLECVQDMDHENMFWYRQDPGLGLRLIYFSYDVKMKEKGDIPEGYSVSREKKERFSLILESASTNQTSMYLCASSLQKNYEQYFGPGTRLTVT.

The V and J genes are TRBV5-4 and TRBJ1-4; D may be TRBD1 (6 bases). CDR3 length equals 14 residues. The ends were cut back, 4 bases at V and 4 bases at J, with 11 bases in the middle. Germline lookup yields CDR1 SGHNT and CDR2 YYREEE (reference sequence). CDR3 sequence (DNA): TGTGCCAGCAGCGCAGGACAGTATAATGAAAAACTGTTTTTT. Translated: CASSAGQYNEKLFF. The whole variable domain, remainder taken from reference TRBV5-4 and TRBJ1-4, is ETGVTQSPTHLIKTRGQQVTLRCSSQSGHNTVSWYQQALGQGPQFIFQYYREEENGRGNFPPRFSGLQFPNYSSELNVNALELDDSALYLCASSAGQYNEKLFFGSGTQLSVL.

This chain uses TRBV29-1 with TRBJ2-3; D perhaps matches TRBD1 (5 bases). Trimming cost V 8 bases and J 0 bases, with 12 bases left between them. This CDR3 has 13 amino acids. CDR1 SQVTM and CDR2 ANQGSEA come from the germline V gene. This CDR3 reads CSTRQTSTDTQYF. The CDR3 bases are TGCAGCACCCGACAGACTAGCACAGATACGCAGTATTTT.

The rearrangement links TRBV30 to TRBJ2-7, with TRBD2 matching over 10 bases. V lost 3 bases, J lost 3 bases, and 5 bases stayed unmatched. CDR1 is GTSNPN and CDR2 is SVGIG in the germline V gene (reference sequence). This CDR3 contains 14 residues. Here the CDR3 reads CAWRRLAGGYEQYF. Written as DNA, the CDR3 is TGTGCCTGGAGAAGGTTAGCGGGGGGCTACGAGCAGTACTTC.

In DNA, the CDR3 is TGTGCCATCAGCTCTATGGACGAGCAGTACTTC. Its translation: CAISSMDEQYF. This rearrangement joins TRBV10-3 to TRBJ2-7; D gene uncertain. The CDR3 is 11 residues long. Trimming stripped 6 bases from V and 5 bases from J, with 8 bases between. Germline CDR1 is ENHRY and CDR2 is SYGVKD.

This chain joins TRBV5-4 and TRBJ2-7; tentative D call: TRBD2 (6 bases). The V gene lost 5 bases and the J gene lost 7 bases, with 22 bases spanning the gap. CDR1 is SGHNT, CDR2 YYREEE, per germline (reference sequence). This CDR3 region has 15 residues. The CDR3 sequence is CASSPGTGDPGEQYF. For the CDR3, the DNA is TGTGCCAGCAGTCCGGGGACTGGCGATCCGGGAGAGCAGTACTTC.

CDR3 amino acids: CASSVGGPYEQYF. CDR3 nucleotides: TGCGCCAGCAGTGTTGGGGGTCCCTACGAGCAGTACTTC. The chain links TRBV10-2 to TRBJ2-7; D assignment may be TRBD1 or TRBD2 (5 bases each). This CDR3 spans 13 amino acids. V lost 4 bases, J lost 2 bases, and 9 bases lay in between. CDR1 and CDR2 (germline): WSHSY, SAAADI.

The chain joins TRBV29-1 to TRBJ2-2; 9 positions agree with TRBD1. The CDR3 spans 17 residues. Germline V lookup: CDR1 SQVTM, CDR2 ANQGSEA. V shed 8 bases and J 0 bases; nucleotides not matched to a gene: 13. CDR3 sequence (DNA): TGCAGCCACTTTCGCGTCCGGGACAGGGCGAACACCGGGGAGCTGTTTTTT. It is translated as CSHFRVRDRANTGELFF.